A selection of T cell receptor beta chains follows, all from one sample in a study of blood T cell repertoires in COVID-19. Profiled with immunoSEQ multiplex PCR; TCRdb holds only in-frame clones, not every one. This table holds just over 650,000 clones, 90% found once. The material sequenced was peripheral blood. Source of these receptors: a woman aged 18 to 35 with acute or convalescent COVID-19. The conserved cysteine and the conserved F or W are not part of the CDR3 here. Each record gives: CDR3 protein, V gene, J gene.

CDR3 protein: ASSLQGPYEQY
V gene: TRBV5-6
J gene: TRBJ2-7

CDR3 protein: ASSATTSGGTDTQY
V gene: TRBV9
J gene: TRBJ2-3

CDR3 protein: ASSQAGGGIYGYT
V gene: TRBV14
J gene: TRBJ1-2

CDR3 protein: ATSRERGGTEEKLF
V gene: TRBV15
J gene: TRBJ1-4

CDR3 protein: ASSFVRDEQY
V gene: TRBV12-3/TRBV12-4
J gene: TRBJ2-7

CDR3 protein: ASSPPLMGQGSQPQH
V gene: TRBV18
J gene: TRBJ1-5

CDR3 protein: SVSRLSSGYEQY
V gene: TRBV29-1
J gene: TRBJ2-7

CDR3 protein: ASSPQRNTGELF
V gene: TRBV7-3
J gene: TRBJ2-2

CDR3 protein: ASRIGQGIDKDYGYT
V gene: TRBV7-9
J gene: TRBJ1-2

CDR3 protein: ASSNWTGASSYT
V gene: TRBV9
J gene: TRBJ1-2

CDR3 protein: ASSLPAGSTDTQY
V gene: TRBV7-9
J gene: TRBJ2-3

CDR3 protein: ASSIRTGRNGYT
V gene: TRBV6-5
J gene: TRBJ1-2

CDR3 protein: ASSGQGAYEQY
V gene: TRBV12-3/TRBV12-4
J gene: TRBJ2-7

CDR3 protein: ATSDHSDEQF
V gene: TRBV24-1
J gene: TRBJ2-1

CDR3 protein: ASSLDRGGEAF
V gene: TRBV7-9
J gene: TRBJ1-1

CDR3 protein: ASSLEGAQGPVDYGYT
V gene: TRBV5-1
J gene: TRBJ1-2

CDR3 protein: ASSYFTGTGLHGYT
V gene: TRBV6-6
J gene: TRBJ1-2

CDR3 protein: ASSQGINSPLH
V gene: TRBV19
J gene: TRBJ1-6

CDR3 protein: ASTPGAWQPQH
V gene: TRBV19
J gene: TRBJ1-5

CDR3 protein: ASSSGDYSGANVLT
V gene: TRBV25-1
J gene: TRBJ2-6

CDR3 protein: ASSQEIGGLVEAF
V gene: TRBV4-2
J gene: TRBJ1-1

CDR3 protein: ASTRQGLSNQPQH
V gene: TRBV4-1
J gene: TRBJ1-5

CDR3 protein: ASSQQGPGANVLT
V gene: TRBV3-1/TRBV3-2
J gene: TRBJ2-6

CDR3 protein: ASSDATGGNEQF
V gene: TRBV6-4
J gene: TRBJ2-1

CDR3 protein: ASSQRRGSGNTIY
V gene: TRBV4-1
J gene: TRBJ1-3

CDR3 protein: ASSQGSGVTEAF
V gene: TRBV3-1/TRBV3-2
J gene: TRBJ1-1

CDR3 protein: ASSLDSLGNTIY
V gene: TRBV19
J gene: TRBJ1-3

CDR3 protein: ASSQVIGDGYT
V gene: TRBV4-2
J gene: TRBJ1-2

CDR3 protein: ARSSTFSVVEWFYEKLF
V gene: TRBV5-3
J gene: TRBJ1-4

CDR3 protein: ASSLRRTGSGNTIY
V gene: TRBV5-8
J gene: TRBJ1-3

CDR3 protein: SVGTESTGELF
V gene: TRBV29-1
J gene: TRBJ2-2

CDR3 protein: ASSEGSSRSNQPQH
V gene: TRBV2
J gene: TRBJ1-5

CDR3 protein: ASRRPGQSGNTIY
V gene: TRBV6-5
J gene: TRBJ1-3

CDR3 protein: AIGGAGELF
V gene: TRBV10-3
J gene: TRBJ2-2

CDR3 protein: ASSQDGGQRNQPQH
V gene: TRBV3-1/TRBV3-2
J gene: TRBJ1-5

CDR3 protein: ASSPTDRPAQKYNEQF
V gene: TRBV18
J gene: TRBJ2-1

CDR3 protein: ASITGGLSGNTIY
V gene: TRBV6-5
J gene: TRBJ1-3

CDR3 protein: ASSIASLGAEGQPQH
V gene: TRBV19
J gene: TRBJ1-5

CDR3 protein: ASSLAGEGYT
V gene: TRBV5-1
J gene: TRBJ1-2

CDR3 protein: AWSKTSGGLGAETQY
V gene: TRBV30
J gene: TRBJ2-5

CDR3 protein: ASSVVGTNNYGYT
V gene: TRBV9
J gene: TRBJ1-2

CDR3 protein: ASSSAADTQY
V gene: TRBV11-1
J gene: TRBJ2-3

CDR3 protein: ASSFMSSYGYT
V gene: TRBV12-3/TRBV12-4
J gene: TRBJ1-2

CDR3 protein: ASSQPEWGQGEVQPQH
V gene: TRBV23-1
J gene: TRBJ1-5

CDR3 protein: ASSLKRRMNTGELF
V gene: TRBV7-8
J gene: TRBJ2-2

CDR3 protein: ASRKDREGGGYT
V gene: TRBV5-1
J gene: TRBJ1-2

CDR3 protein: ASSLVTGGHEKLF
V gene: TRBV11-2
J gene: TRBJ1-4

CDR3 protein: AWSVRTGGLYGYT
V gene: TRBV30
J gene: TRBJ1-2

CDR3 protein: ASSQFGGAQETQY
V gene: TRBV4-1
J gene: TRBJ2-5

CDR3 protein: ASSQFLGQSSEQY
V gene: TRBV4-1
J gene: TRBJ2-7

CDR3 protein: ASSSGLEGADTQY
V gene: TRBV13
J gene: TRBJ2-3

CDR3 protein: ASSEGPGRAGNTIY
V gene: TRBV4-1
J gene: TRBJ1-3

CDR3 protein: ASSVGGQGAGANVLT
V gene: TRBV9
J gene: TRBJ2-6